This T cell receptor (beta chain) was identified in a study of blood T cell repertoires in COVID-19. Generated by immunoSEQ multiplex PCR, the TCRdb table keeps only in-frame clones and is missing some. There are 250,000 to 300,000 clones in the sample; 70% to 90% occur only once, and around 14% lies in the top ten. The V segment lost 3 bases and the J segment 6 bases; nucleotides outside the gene matches: 5. This CDR3 spans 15 amino acids. CDR1 and CDR2 from the germline V gene are DFQATT and SNEGSKA (reference sequence). V is TRBV20-1 and J is TRBJ2-5, with 15 positions matching TRBD2. Sequencing was done on a sample of peripheral blood. The receptor was isolated from a woman between 65 and 79 years old with COVID-19, enrolled during active disease. The CDR3 DNA follows: TGCAGTGCTAGTTGGACTAGCGGGGGGGCACAGACCCAGTACTTC. Its protein product is CSASWTSGGAQTQYF.